A single sample is the source of the 9 T cell receptor beta chains below, sequenced in a study of pediatric ulcerative colitis. TCRdb's table, derived via immunoSEQ multiplex PCR, lists solely in-frame clones and lacks some. The sample consists of some 35,000 clones, about three quarters of them appearing once. One to two pinch biopsies were taken from the rectum during colonoscopy. Input material: gut tissue. Receptors originate from a boy under 18 with mild ulcerative colitis.

As concerns this clone: An end of the junction does not agree with germline; a read error may underlie this. J is TRBJ2-5 and V is TRBV7-7, with 9 bases identical to TRBD2. The germline gives CDR1 SSHAT, CDR2 FNYEAQ (reference sequence). The CDR3 covers 19 residues. In DNA, the CDR3 is TGTGCTAGCAGCCCAGCACGGTCGGGCCTAGCGGGGCTAAGGGAGACCCAGTACTTC. It specifies CASSPARSGLAGLRETQYF. Complete variable domain (other parts from reference TRBV7-7 and TRBJ2-5): GAGVSQSPRYKVTKRGQDVTLRCDPISSHATLYWYQQALGQGPEFLTYFNYEAQPDKSGLPSDRFSAERPEGSISTLTIQRTEQRDSAMYRCASSPARSGLAGLRETQYFGPGTRLLVL.

This chain links TRBV10-2 with TRBJ2-5; 7 nucleotides agree with TRBD1. Looked up from germline, CDR1 is WSHSY and CDR2 is SAAADI. This CDR3 is built from 17 residues. J was trimmed by 1 base and V by 5 bases; bases with no gene match: 13. CDR3 sequence: CASSTRQGIGVQETQYF. In DNA form, the CDR3 reads TGCGCCAGCAGTACGCGACAGGGAATTGGGGTCCAAGAGACCCAGTACTTC.

This clone was found once. V is TRBV29-1 and J is TRBJ2-5, with D possibly called TRBD1 or TRBD2 (6 bases each). Germline assignment: CDR1 SQVTM and CDR2 ANQGSEA. This CDR3 has 14 amino acids. Between the trimmed V and J ends, which lost 4 bases and 1 base, there was a span of 13 bases. The CDR3 DNA reads TGCAGCGTTGGGGGGGCAGAAATCCAAGAGACCCAGTACTTC. As protein: CSVGGAEIQETQYF.

The V call is TRBV21-1, the J call TRBJ2-3. TRBV21-1 is given as a pseudogene. CDR3 size: 13 residues. The CDR3 DNA follows: TGTGCCAGCAGCAAAGGGGGTGGGGTTACGCAGTATTTT. Protein product: CASSKGGGVTQYF.

The rearrangement uses TRBV9 and TRBJ1-1; 7 bases are a match to TRBD1. CDR1 SGDLS and CDR2 YYNGEE come from the germline V gene. The CDR3 covers 16 residues. The ends lost 2 bases at V and 0 bases at J; junction bases unmatched: 7. The CDR3 loop is CASSVFGTAMNTEAFF. The CDR3 DNA sequence: TGTGCCAGCAGCGTTTTCGGGACAGCAATGAACACTGAAGCTTTCTTT.

The chain has TRBV6-1 and TRBJ2-5; the D gene is possibly TRBD2 (6 bases). The V end lost 7 bases, the J end lost 6 bases, and 18 bases lay between the germline ends. The germline V gene has CDR1 MNHNS and CDR2 SASEGT. CDR3 length: 14 amino acids. For the CDR3, the DNA is TGTGCCAGCACCTCTTTTTTGGGGAGGAAGACCCAGTACTTC. It translates to CASTSFLGRKTQYF.

V usage is TRBV5-1 and J usage is TRBJ2-7, with TRBD2 identical over 13 bases. The CDR3 length is 16 residues. The V and J ends lost 4 bases and 5 bases, in that order; junction bases with no gene match: 9. Germline V gene lookup returns CDR1 SGHRS and CDR2 YFSETQ. CDR3 residues: CASSVGPGLAGNEQYF. In nucleotides, the CDR3 is TGCGCCAGCAGCGTAGGACCGGGACTAGCGGGGAACGAGCAGTACTTC.

The chain is built from TRBV11-2 and TRBJ2-7; D may be TRBD1 (5 bases). Germline V gives CDR1 SGHAT, CDR2 FQNNGV. The V gene lost 2 bases and the J gene lost 2 bases, with 10 bases spanning the gap. The CDR3 extends over 14 amino acids. CDR3 region: CASSLFDSPYEQYF. The CDR3 DNA is TGTGCCAGCAGCTTATTTGACAGCCCCTACGAGCAGTACTTC.

This clone was observed a single time. J is TRBJ1-1 and V is TRBV27; D is uncertain. The CDR3 runs to 14 residues. CDR1 and CDR2 (germline): MNHEY, SMNVEV (reference sequence). Trimming left V 7 bases short and J 0 bases short, with 12 bases between. The CDR3 region has the DNA TGTGCCAGCATGGTCGGCGGGATGAACACTGAAGCTTTCTTT. Its translation is CASMVGGMNTEAFF.